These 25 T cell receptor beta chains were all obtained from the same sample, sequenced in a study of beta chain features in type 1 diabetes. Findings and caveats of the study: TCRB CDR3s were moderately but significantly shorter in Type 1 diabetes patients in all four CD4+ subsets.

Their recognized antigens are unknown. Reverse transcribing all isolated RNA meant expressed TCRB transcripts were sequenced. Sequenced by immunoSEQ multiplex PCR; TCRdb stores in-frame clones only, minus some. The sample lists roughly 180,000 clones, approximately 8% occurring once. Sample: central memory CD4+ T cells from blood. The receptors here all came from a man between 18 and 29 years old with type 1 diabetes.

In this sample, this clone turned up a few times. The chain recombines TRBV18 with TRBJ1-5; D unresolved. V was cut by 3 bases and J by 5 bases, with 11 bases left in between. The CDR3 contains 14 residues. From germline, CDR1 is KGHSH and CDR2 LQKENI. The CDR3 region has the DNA TGTGCCAGCTCACCCTTGCATGGAGATCAGCCCCAGCATTTT. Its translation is CASSPLHGDQPQHF.

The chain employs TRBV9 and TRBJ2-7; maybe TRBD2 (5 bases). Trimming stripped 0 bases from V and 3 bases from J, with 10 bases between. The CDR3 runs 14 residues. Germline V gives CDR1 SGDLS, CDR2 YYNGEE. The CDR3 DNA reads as TGTGCCAGCAGCGTAGACGTGGGGAGCTACGAGCAGTACTTC. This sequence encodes CASSVDVGSYEQYF.

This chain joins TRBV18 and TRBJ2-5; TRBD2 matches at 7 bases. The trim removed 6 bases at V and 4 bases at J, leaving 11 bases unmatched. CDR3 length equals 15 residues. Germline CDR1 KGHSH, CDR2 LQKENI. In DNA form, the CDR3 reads TGTGCCAGCTCGACCGGGGGGACCTCCCGAGAGACCCAGTACTTC. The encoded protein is CASSTGGTSRETQYF.

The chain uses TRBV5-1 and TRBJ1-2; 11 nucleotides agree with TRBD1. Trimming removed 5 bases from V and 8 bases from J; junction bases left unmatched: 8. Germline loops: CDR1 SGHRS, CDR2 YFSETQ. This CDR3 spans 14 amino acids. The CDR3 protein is CASRIGQGAEGYTF. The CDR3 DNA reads TGCGCCAGCAGAATCGGACAGGGGGCGGAGGGCTACACCTTC.

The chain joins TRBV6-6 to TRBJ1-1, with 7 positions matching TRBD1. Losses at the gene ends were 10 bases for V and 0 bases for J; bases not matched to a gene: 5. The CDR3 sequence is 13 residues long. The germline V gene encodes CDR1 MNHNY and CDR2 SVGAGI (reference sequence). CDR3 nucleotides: TGTGCCATCAGGGGACAGATGAACACTGAAGCTTTCTTT. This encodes CAIRGQMNTEAFF.

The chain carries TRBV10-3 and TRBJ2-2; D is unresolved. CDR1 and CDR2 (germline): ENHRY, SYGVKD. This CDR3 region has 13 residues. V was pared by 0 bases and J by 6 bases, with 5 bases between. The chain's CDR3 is CAISESNSGELFF. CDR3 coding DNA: TGTGCCATCAGTGAGTCAAACTCCGGGGAGCTGTTTTTT.

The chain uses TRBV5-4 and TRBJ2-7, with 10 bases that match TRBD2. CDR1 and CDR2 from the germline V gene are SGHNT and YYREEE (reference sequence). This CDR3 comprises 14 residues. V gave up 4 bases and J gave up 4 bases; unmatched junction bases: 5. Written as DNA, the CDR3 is TGTGCCAGCAGCCCTAGCGGGAGTATTTACGAGCAGTACTTC. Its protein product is CASSPSGSIYEQYF.

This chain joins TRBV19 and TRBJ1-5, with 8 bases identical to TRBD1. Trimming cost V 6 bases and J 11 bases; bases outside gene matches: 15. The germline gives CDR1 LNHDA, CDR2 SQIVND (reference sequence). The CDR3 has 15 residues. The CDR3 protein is CASRRQGTYVMAQHF. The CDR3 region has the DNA TGTGCCAGTAGGAGACAGGGGACTTACGTCATGGCCCAGCATTTT.

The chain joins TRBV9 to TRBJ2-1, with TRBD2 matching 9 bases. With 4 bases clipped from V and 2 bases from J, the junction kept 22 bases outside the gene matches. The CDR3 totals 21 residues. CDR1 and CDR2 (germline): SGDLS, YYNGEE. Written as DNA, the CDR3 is TGTGCCAGCAGCCCCCGGGGGTCTAGCGGGATAGGGCGCGGGGCCTACAATGAGCAGTTCTTC. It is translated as CASSPRGSSGIGRGAYNEQFF. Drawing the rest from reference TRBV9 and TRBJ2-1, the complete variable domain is DSGVTQTPKHLITATGQRVTLRCSPRSGDLSVYWYQQSLDQGLQFLIQYYNGEERAKGNILERFSAQQFPDLHSELNLSSLELGDSALYFCASSPRGSSGIGRGAYNEQFFGPGTRLTVL.

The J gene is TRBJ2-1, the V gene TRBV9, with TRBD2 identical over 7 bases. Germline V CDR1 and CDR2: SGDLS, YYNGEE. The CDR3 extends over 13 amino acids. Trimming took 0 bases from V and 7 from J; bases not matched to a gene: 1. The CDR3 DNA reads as TGTGCCAGCAGCGTAGAAGCGGGGAATGAGCAGTTCTTC. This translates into CASSVEAGNEQFF.

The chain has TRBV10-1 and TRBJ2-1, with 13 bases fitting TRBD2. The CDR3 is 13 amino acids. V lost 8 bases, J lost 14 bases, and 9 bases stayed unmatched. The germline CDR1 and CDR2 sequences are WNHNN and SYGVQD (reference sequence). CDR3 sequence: CASSILAGGPEFF. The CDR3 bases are TGCGCCAGCTCAATACTAGCGGGAGGGCCCGAGTTCTTC.

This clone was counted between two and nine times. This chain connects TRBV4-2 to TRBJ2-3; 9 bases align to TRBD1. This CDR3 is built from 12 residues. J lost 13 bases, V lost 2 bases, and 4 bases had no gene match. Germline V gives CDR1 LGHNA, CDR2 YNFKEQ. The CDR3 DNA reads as TGTGCCAGCAGCCAAACACAGGGGGCAAAGTATTTT. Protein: CASSQTQGAKYF.

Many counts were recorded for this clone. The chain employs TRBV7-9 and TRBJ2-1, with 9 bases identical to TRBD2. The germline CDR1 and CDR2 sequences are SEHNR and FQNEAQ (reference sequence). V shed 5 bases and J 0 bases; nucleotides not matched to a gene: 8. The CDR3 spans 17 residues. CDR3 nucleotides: TGTGCCAGCAGCCAACCGACTAGCGGAAGCTCCTACAATGAGCAGTTCTTC. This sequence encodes CASSQPTSGSSYNEQFF.

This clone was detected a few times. Here the CDR3 reads CASSPLASGRSSYNEQFF. In DNA form, the CDR3 reads TGTGCCAGCTCACCACTTGCTAGCGGGAGAAGCTCCTACAATGAGCAGTTCTTC. V is TRBV18 and J is TRBJ2-1; 10 positions agree with TRBD2. V dropped 1 base and J dropped 0; count of bases not matched to a gene: 6. CDR1 and CDR2 from the germline V gene are KGHSH and LQKENI. This CDR3 spans 18 amino acids. The variable domain in full, with the rest retrieved from reference TRBV18 and TRBJ2-1, is NAGVMQNPRHLVRRRGQEARLRCSPMKGHSHVYWYRQLPEEGLKFMVYLQKENIIDESGMPKERFSAEFPKEGPSILRIQQVVRGDSAAYFCASSPLASGRSSYNEQFFGPGTRLTVL.

CDR3 sequence reads: CAISEVTPGTGELFF. DNA for the CDR3: TGTGCCATCAGTGAAGTGACTCCAGGGACCGGGGAGCTGTTTTTT. The chain links TRBV10-3 to TRBJ2-2; possible D gene TRBD1, 5 bases. Germline CDR1 reads ENHRY; CDR2 reads SYGVKD. This CDR3 is built from 15 residues. The V and J ends lost 3 bases and 5 bases respectively, with 13 bases between them.

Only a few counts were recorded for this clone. CDR3 protein: CASSEYRRQTQYF. Written as DNA, the CDR3 is TGTGCCAGCAGTGAATATCGGCGGCAGACCCAGTACTTC. The chain couples TRBV2 to TRBJ2-5; D ambiguous. Deletions cut 2 bases from V and 6 bases from J, with 10 bases between. Per the germline V gene, CDR1 is SNHLY and CDR2 is FYNNEI. CDR3 length equals 13 residues. The whole variable domain, remainder taken from reference TRBV2 and TRBJ2-5, is EPEVTQTPSHQVTQMGQEVILRCVPISNHLYFYWYRQILGQKVEFLVSFYNNEISEKSEIFDDQFSVERPDGSNFTLKIRSTKLEDSAMYFCASSEYRRQTQYFGPGTRLLVL.

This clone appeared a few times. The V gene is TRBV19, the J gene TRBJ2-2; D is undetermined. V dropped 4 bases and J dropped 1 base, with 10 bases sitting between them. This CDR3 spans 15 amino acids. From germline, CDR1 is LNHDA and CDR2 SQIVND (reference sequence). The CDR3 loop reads CASSRSLVNTGELFF. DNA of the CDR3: TGTGCCAGTAGTAGGAGTTTAGTGAACACCGGGGAGCTGTTTTTT.

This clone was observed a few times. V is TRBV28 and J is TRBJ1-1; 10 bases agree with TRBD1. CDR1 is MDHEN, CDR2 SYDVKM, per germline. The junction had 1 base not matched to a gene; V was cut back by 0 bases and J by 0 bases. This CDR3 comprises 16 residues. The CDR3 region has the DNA TGTGCCAGCAGTTTATGGACAGGGGGCCTGAACACTGAAGCTTTCTTT. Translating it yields CASSLWTGGLNTEAFF.

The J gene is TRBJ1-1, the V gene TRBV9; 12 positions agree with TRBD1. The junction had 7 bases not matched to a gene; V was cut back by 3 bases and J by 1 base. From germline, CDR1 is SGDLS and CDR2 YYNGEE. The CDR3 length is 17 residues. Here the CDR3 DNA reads TGTGCCAGCAGCGCATCCGGGACAGGGGGCGCGAACACTGAAGCTTTCTTT. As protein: CASSASGTGGANTEAFF.

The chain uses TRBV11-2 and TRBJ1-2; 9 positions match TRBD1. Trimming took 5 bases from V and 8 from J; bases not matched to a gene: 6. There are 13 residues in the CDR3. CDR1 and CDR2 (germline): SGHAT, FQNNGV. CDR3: CASSRDRAWGYTF. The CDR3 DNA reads TGTGCCAGCAGCCGGGACAGGGCTTGGGGCTACACCTTC. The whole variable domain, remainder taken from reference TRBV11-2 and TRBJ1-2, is EAGVAQSPRYKIIEKRQSVAFWCNPISGHATLYWYQQILGQGPKLLIQFQNNGVVDDSQLPKDRFSAERLKGVDSTLKIQPAKLEDSAVYLCASSRDRAWGYTFGSGTRLTVV.

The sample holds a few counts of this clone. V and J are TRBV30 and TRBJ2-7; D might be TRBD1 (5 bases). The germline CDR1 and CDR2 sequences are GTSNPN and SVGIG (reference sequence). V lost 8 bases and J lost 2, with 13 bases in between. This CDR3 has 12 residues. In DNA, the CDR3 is TGTGCCGGACGCAGGGTTCCCTACGAGCAGTACTTC. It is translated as CAGRRVPYEQYF.

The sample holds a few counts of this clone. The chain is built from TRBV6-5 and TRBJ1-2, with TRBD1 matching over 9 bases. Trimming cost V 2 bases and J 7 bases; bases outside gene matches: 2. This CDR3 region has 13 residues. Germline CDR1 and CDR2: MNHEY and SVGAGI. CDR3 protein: CASSYGTGSGYTF. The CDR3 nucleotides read TGTGCCAGCAGTTACGGGACAGGGTCTGGCTACACCTTC.

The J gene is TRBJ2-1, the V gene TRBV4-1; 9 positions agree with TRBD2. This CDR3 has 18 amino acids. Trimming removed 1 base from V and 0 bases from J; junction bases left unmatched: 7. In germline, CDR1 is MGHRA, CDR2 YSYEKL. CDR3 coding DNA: TGCGCCAGCAGCCAAGTAGATATGGGACTAGCCTCCTACAATGAGCAGTTCTTC. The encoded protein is CASSQVDMGLASYNEQFF.

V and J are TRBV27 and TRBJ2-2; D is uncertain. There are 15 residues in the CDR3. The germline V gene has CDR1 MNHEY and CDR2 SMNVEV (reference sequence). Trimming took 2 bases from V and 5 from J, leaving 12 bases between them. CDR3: CASSLRAEATGELFF. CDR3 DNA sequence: TGTGCCAGCAGTTTAAGAGCAGAGGCTACCGGGGAGCTGTTTTTT.

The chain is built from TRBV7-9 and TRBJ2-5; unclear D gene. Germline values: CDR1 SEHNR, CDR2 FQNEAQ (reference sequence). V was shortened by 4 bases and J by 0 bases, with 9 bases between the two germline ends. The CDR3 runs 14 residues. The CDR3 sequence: CASSSPPHQETQYF. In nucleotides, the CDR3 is TGTGCCAGCAGCTCCCCTCCCCACCAAGAGACCCAGTACTTC.